The following is a T cell receptor beta chain sequence with its context. Its cognate antigen is unknown. CDR3 length: 15 amino acids. Germline V gene data show CDR1 as LGHNA and CDR2 as YSLEER. Trimming pared 0 bases from V and 0 bases from J, leaving 8 bases between. This specimen belongs to a study of untreated major depressive disorder. The study, taken as a whole, reports: Only three preselected Vbeta families were compared in sequencing. Differences in TRBV25-01 and TRBV02-01 usage did not reach significance. Compared with controls, depressed patients showed more TRBV05-01 (Vbeta 5.1) usage in CD4+ T cells.

Generated by immunoSEQ multiplex PCR, the TCRdb table keeps only in-frame clones and is missing some. This table has more than 20,000 clones, about 93% appearing once. Typically 90% to 95% of enriched cells were CD4+. The rearrangement joins TRBV4-3 to TRBJ1-1, with unresolved D. The specimen was CD4+ T cells from PBMCs. The receptor's source is a man aged 25 to 40 in good health. CDR3 DNA sequence: TGCGCCAGCAGCCAAGATCGACTCCTGAACACTGAAGCTTTCTTT. This sequence encodes CASSQDRLLNTEAFF.